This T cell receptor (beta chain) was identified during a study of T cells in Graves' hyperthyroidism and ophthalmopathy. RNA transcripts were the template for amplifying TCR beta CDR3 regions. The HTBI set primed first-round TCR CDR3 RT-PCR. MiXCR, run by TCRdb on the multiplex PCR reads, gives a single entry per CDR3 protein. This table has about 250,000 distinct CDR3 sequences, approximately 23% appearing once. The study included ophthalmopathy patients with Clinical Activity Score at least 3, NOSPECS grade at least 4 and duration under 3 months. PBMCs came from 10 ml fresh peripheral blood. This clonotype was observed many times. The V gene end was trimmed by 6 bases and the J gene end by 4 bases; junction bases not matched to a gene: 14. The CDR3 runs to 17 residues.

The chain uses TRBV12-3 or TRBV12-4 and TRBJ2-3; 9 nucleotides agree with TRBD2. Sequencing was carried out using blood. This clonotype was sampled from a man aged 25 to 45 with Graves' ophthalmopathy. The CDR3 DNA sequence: TGTGCCAGCAGCTCACCCCTGACTAGCGGTCGGGCAGATACGCAGTATTTT. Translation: CASSSPLTSGRADTQYF.